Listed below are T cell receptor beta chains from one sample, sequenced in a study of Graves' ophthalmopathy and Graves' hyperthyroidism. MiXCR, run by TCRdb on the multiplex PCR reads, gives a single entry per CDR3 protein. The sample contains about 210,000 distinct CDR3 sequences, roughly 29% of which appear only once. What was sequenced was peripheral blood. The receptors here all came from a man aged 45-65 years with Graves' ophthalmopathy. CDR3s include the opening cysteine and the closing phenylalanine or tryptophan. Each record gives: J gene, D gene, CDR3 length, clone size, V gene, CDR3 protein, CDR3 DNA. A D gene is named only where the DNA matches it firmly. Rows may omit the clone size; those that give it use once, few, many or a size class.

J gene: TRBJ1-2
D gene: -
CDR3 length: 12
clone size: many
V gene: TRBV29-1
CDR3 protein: CSVGGGGYGYTF
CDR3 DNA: TGCAGCGTTGGGGGAGGGGGCTATGGCTACACCTTC

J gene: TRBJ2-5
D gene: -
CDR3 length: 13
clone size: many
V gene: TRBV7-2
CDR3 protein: CASRGGTLRTQYF
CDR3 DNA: TGTGCCAGCAGGGGGGGCACCCTTCGGACCCAGTACTTC

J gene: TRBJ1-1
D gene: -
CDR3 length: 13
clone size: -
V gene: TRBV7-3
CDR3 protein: CASSLTRDTEAFF
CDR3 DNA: TGTGCCAGCAGCTTAACGAGAGACACTGAAGCTTTCTTT

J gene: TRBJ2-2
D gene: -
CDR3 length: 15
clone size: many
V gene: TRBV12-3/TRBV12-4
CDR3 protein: CASSSVTSNTGELFF
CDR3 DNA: TGTGCCAGCAGTTCGGTTACCTCGAACACCGGGGAGCTGTTTTTT

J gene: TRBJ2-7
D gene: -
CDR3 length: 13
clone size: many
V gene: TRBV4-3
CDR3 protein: CASSRKIGIEQYF
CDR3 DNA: TGCGCCAGCAGCCGTAAAATAGGGATAGAGCAGTACTTC

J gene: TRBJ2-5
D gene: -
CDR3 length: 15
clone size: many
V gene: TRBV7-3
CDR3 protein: CASSSSGLRGETQYF
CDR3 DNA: TGTGCCAGCAGCTCGTCGGGGCTTCGAGGGGAGACCCAGTACTTC

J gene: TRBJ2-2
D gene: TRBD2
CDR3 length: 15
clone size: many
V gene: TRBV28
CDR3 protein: CASSPAGGNTGELFF
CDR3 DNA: TGTGCCAGCAGCCCAGCGGGAGGCAACACCGGGGAGCTGTTTTTT

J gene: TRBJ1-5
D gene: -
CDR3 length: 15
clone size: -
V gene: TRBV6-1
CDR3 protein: CASSLHGGTGQPQHF
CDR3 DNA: TGTGCCAGCAGTCTGCATGGGGGTACAGGGCAGCCCCAGCATTTT

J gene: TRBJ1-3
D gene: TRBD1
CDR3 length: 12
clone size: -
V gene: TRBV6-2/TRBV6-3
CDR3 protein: CASGDRGNTIYF
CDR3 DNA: TGTGCCAGCGGGGACAGGGGAAACACCATATATTTT

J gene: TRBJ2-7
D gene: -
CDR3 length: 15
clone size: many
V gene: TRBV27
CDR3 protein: CASSLRRGGSYEQYF
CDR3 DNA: TGTGCCAGCAGTTTGAGGCGGGGCGGCTCCTACGAGCAGTACTTC

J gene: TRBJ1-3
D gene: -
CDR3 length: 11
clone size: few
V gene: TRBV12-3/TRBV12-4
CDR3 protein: CASTYLYTIYF
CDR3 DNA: TGTGCCAGCACCTACCTTTACACCATATATTTT

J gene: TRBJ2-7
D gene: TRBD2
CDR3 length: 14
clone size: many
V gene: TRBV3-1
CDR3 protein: CASTNRGRMYEQYF
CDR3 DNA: TGTGCCAGCACCAATCGCGGGAGGATGTACGAGCAGTACTTC

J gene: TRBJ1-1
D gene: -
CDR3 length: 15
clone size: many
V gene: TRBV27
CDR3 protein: CASRSQWVMNTEAFF
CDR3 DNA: TGTGCCAGCAGATCCCAGTGGGTGATGAACACTGAAGCTTTCTTT

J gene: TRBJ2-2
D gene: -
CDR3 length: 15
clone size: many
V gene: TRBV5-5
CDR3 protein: CASSLSGRDTGELFF
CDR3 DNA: TGTGCCAGCAGCTTGAGCGGGCGGGACACCGGGGAGCTGTTTTTT

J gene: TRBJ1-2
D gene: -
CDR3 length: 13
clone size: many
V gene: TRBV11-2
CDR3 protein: CASSPTGGLGYTF
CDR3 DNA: TGTGCCAGCAGCCCCACCGGGGGTTTAGGCTACACCTTC

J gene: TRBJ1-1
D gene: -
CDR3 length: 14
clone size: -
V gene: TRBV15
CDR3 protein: CATSKNLPNTEAFF
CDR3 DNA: TGTGCCACCAGCAAAAATCTGCCGAACACTGAAGCTTTCTTT

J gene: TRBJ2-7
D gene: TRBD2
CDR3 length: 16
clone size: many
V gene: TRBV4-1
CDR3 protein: CASSQGISGRVYEQYF
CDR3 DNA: TGCGCCAGCAGCCAGGGCATTAGCGGGAGGGTGTACGAGCAGTACTTC

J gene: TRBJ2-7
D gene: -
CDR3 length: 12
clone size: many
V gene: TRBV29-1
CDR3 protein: CSISGNSYEQYF
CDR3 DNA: TGCAGCATTAGCGGAAATTCCTACGAGCAGTACTTC

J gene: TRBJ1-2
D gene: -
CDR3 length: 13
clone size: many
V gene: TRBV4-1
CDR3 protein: CASSQDPPGGYTF
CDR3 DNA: TGCGCCAGCAGCCAAGACCCCCCGGGAGGCTACACCTTC

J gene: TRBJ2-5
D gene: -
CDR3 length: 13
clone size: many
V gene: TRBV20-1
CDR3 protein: CSARGGNQETQYF
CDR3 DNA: TGCAGTGCTAGAGGAGGGAACCAAGAGACCCAGTACTTC

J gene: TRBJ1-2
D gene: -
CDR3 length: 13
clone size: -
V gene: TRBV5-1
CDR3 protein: CASSLAGIYGYTF
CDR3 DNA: TGCGCCAGCAGCTTGGCAGGGATATATGGCTACACCTTC

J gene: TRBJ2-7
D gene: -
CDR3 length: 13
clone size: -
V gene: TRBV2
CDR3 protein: CASRGDSTYEQYF
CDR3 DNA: TGTGCCAGCAGGGGAGATTCCACCTACGAGCAGTACTTC

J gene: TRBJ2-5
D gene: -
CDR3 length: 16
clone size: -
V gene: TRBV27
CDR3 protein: CASSQWAGVVAETQYF
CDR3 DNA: TGTGCCAGCAGCCAATGGGCAGGGGTGGTAGCTGAGACCCAGTACTTC

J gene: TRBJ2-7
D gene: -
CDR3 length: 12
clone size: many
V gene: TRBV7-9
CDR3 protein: CASGGAGTEQYF
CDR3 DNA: TGTGCCAGCGGGGGGGCAGGGACCGAGCAGTACTTC

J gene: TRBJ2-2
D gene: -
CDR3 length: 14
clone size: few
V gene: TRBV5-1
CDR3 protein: CASSLISNTGELFF
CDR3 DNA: TGCGCCAGCAGCCTCATCAGTAACACCGGGGAGCTGTTTTTT

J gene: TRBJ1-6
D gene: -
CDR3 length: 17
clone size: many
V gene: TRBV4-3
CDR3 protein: CASSQEGQGVGNSPLHF
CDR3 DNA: TGCGCCAGCAGCCAAGAGGGGCAGGGTGTCGGTAATTCACCCCTCCACTTT

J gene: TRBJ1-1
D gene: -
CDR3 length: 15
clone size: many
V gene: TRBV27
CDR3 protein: CASSLRAGANTEAFF
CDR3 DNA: TGTGCCAGCAGTCTCCGGGCGGGGGCGAACACTGAAGCTTTCTTT